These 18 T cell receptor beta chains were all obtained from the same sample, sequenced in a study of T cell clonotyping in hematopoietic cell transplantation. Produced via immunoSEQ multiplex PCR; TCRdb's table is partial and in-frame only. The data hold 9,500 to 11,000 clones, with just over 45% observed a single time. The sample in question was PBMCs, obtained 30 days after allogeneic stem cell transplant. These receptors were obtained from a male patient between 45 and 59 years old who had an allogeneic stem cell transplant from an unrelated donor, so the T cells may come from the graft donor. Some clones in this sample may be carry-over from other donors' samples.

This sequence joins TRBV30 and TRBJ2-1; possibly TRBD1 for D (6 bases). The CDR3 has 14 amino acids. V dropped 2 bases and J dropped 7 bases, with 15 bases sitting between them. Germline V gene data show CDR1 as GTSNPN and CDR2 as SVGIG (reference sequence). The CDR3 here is CAWSTHQGMNEQFF. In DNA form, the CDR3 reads TGTGCCTGGAGTACGCACCAGGGGATGAATGAGCAGTTCTTC.

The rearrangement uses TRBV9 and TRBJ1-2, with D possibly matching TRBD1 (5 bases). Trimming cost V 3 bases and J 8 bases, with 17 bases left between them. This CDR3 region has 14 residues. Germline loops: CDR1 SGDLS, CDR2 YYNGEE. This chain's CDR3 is CASSAQDGASGYTF. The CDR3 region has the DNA TGTGCCAGCAGCGCCCAGGACGGGGCGAGCGGCTACACCTTC.

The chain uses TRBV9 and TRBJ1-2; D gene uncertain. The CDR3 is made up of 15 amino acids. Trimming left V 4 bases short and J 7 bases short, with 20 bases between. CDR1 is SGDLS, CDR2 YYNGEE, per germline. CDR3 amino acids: CASSPQPDGVGGYTF. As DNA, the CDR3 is TGTGCCAGCAGCCCCCAGCCCGACGGCGTCGGTGGCTACACCTTC.

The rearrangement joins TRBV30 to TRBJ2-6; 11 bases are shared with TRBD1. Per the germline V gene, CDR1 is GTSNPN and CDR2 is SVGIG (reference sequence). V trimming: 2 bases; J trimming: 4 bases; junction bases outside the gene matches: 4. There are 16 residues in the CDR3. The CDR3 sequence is CAWSQDRGPGANVLTF. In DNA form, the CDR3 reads TGTGCCTGGAGTCAGGACAGGGGGCCCGGGGCCAACGTCCTGACTTTC.

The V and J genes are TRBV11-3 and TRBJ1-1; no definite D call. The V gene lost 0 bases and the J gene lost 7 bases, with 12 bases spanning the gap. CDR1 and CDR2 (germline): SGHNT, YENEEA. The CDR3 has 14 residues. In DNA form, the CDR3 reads TGTGCCAGCAGCTTAGATGGACGGAACGTTGAAGCTTTCTTT. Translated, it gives CASSLDGRNVEAFF. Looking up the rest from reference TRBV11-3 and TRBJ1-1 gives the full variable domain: EAGVVQSPRYKIIEKKQPVAFWCNPISGHNTLYWYLQNLGQGPELLIRYENEEAVDDSQLPKDRFSAERLKGVDSTLKIQPAELGDSAVYLCASSLDGRNVEAFFGQGTRLTVV.

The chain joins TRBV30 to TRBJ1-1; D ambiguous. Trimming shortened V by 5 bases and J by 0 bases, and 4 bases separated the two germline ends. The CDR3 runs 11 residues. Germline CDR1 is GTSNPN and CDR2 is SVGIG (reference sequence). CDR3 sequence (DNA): TGTGCCTGGTACCTGAACACTGAAGCTTTCTTT. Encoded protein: CAWYLNTEAFF.

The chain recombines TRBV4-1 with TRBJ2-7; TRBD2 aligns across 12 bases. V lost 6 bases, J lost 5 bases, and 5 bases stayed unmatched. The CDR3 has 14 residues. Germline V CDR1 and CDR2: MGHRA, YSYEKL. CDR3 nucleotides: TGCGCCAGCAGGGTGACTAGCGGGAGAAACGAGCAGTACTTC. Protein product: CASRVTSGRNEQYF.

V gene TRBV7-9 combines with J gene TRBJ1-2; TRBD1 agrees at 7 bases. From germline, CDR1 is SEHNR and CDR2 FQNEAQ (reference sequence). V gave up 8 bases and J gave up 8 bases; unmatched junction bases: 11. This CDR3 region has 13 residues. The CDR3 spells CASRDSSVGGYTF. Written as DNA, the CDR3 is TGTGCCAGCCGGGACAGCTCCGTCGGAGGCTACACCTTC.

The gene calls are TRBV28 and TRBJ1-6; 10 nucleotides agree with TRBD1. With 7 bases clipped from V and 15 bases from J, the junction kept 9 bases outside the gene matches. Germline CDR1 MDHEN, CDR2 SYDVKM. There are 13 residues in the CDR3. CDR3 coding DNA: TGTGCCAGCACTGAACGGGGGACAGGGGTCCTCCACTTT. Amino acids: CASTERGTGVLHF.

The CDR3 here is CASSRRALLGEQYF. The CDR3 nucleotides are TGTGCCAGCAGCCGGCGGGCCTTGTTAGGCGAGCAGTACTTC. The chain combines TRBV28 with TRBJ2-7; weak D call: TRBD2 (5 bases). Trimming cost V 6 bases and J 6 bases, with 18 bases left between them. Per germline, CDR1 MDHEN and CDR2 SYDVKM. The CDR3 has 14 amino acids.

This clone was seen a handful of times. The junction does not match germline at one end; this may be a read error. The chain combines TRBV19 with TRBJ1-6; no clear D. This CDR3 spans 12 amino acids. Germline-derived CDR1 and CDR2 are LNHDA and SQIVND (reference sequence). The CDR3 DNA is TGCGCCAGTAGTATTCCTGCTTCACCCCTCCACTTT. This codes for CASSIPASPLHF.

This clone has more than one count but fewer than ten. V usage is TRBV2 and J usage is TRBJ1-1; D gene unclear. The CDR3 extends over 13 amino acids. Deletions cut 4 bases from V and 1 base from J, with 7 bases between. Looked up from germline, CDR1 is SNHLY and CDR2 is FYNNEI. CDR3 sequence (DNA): TGTGCCAGCAGTGTTTTGCGGAACACTGAAGCTTTCTTT. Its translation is CASSVLRNTEAFF.

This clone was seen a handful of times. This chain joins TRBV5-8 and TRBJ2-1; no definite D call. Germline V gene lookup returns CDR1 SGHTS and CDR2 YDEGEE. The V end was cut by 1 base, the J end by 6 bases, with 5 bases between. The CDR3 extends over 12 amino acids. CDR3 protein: CASSLNSNEQFF. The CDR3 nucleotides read TGTGCCAGCAGCTTGAATTCCAATGAGCAGTTCTTC.

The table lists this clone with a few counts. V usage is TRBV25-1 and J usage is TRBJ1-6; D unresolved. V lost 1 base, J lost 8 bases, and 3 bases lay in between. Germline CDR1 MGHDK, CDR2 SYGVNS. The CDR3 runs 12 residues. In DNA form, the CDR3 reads TGTGCCAGCAGTGAATTGCATTCACCCCTCCACTTT. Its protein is CASSELHSPLHF.

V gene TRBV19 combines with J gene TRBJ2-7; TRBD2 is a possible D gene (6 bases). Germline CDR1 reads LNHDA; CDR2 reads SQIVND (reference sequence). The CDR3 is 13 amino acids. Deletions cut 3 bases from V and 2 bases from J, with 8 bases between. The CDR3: CASSISGAYEQYF. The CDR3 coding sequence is TGTGCCAGTAGTATCTCGGGAGCCTACGAGCAGTACTTC.

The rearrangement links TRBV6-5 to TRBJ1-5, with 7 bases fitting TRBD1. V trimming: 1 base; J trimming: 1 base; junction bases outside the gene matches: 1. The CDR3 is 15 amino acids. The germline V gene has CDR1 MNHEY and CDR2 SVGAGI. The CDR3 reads CASSYYRGSNQPQHF. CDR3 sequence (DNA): TGTGCCAGCAGTTACTACAGGGGAAGCAATCAGCCCCAGCATTTT.

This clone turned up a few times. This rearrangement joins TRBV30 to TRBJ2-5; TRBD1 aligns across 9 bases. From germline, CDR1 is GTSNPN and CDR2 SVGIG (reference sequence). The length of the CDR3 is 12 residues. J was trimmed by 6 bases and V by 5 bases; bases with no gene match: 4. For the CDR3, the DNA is TGTGCCTGGGAAACAGGGGGCCAGACCCAGTACTTC. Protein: CAWETGGQTQYF.

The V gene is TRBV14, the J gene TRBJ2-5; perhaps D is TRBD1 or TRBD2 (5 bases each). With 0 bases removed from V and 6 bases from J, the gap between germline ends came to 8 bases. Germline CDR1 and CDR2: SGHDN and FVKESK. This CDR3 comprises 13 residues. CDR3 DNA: TGTGCCAGCAGCCAAGATGGGGGACAGACCCAGTACTTC. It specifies CASSQDGGQTQYF.